This T cell receptor beta chain comes out of a study of T cells expressing NK-cell markers. About the research overall: The TCR beta repertoires originated in sorted CD3+CD56+NKG2C+, CD3+CD56+NKG2C- and CD3+CD56-NKG2C+ T cells.

Study observations and caveats: Topping the CD3+CD56-NKG2C+ fraction as well were these clonotypes, in a few donors. Dominant NKG2C+ clonotypes in roughly 6 donors made up roughly 1.0-7.0% of CD8+ T cells.

Points on this clonotype: What it binds is not known.

The authors generated TCR beta cDNA through 5'RACE template switching with UMIs. One entry per CDR3 protein, without DNA, is what TCRdb gives after re-calling the 5' RACE reads. Recorded for this sample: a few hundred thousand distinct CDR3 sequences. CDR1 and CDR2 (germline): SGHDT, YYEEEE. The CDR3 is made up of 15 amino acids. This rearrangement joins TRBV5-6 to TRBJ1-5; the D call of TRBD1 rests on TCRdb alone, since no DNA is present to check it. The clonotype was recovered from a man in his late teens or twenties in good health. The sequencing sample was made of blood T cells: a sorted CD56 or NKG2C T cell subset, CD4+ or CD8+ T cells, or bulk PBMC T cells (not recorded which). CDR3: CASSLSRGSNQPQHF.